The source of this T cell receptor beta chain is a study of blood T cell repertoires in COVID-19. TCRdb keeps only in-frame clones here, not all; method: immunoSEQ multiplex PCR. The sample consists of roughly 230,000 clones, over 65% of them appearing once. This CDR3 comprises 12 residues. Trimming took 0 bases from V and 8 from J, leaving 7 bases between them. Germline V gene data show CDR1 as KGHSH and CDR2 as LQKENI. Sample: PBMCs or T cells enriched from blood (not recorded which). The rearrangement joins TRBV18 to TRBJ1-2; the D is unclear. This clonotype was obtained from a woman aged 55 to 70 who had recovered from COVID-19. The CDR3 DNA is TGTGCCAGCTCACCACCGCGGCAGGGCTACACCTTC. Encoded protein: CASSPPRQGYTF.